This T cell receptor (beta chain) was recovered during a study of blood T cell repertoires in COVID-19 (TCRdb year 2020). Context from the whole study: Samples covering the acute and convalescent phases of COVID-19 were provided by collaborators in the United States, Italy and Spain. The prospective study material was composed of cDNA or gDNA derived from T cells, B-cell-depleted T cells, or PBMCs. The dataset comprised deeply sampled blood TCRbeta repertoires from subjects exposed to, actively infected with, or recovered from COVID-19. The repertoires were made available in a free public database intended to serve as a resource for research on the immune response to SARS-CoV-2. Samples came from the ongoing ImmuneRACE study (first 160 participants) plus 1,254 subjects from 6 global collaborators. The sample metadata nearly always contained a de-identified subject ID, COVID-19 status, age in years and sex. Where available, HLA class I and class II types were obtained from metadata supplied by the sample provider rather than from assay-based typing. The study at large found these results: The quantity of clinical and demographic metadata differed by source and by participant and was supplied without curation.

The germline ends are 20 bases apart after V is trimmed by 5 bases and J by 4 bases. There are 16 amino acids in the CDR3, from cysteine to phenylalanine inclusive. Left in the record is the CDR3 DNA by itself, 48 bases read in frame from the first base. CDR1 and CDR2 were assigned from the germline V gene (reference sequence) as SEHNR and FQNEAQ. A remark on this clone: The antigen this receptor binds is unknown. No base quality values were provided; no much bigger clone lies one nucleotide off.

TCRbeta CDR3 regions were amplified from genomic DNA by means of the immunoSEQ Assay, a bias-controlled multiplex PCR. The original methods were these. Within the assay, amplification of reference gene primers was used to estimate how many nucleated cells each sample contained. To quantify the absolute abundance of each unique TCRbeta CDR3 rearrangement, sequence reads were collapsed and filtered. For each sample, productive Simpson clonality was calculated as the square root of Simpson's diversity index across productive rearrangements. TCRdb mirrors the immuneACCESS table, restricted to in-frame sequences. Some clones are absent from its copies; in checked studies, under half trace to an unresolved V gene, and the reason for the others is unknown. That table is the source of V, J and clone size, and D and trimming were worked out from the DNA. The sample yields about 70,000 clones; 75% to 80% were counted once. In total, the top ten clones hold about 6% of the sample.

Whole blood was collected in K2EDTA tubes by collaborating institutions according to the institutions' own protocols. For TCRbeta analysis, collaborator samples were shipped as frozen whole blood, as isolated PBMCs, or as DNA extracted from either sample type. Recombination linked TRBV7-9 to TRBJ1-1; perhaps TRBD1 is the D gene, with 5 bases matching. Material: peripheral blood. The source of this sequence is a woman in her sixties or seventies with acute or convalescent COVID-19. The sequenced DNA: TGTGCCAGCAGCGGTCAGGGCCGAAGGGTGTCCACTGAAGCTTTCTTT. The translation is CASSGQGRRVSTEAFF.